The sample holds a few counts of the clone carrying this T cell receptor beta chain. The antigen is not known. Sequencing was performed with immunoSEQ multiplex PCR; in TCRdb, only in-frame clones are kept and a portion is missing. In the table there are tens of thousands of clones, 60% to 80% of which are singletons. The sample is drawn from a study of a mutant IDH1 vaccine in newly diagnosed glioma. Whole-study context: Vaccine dosing followed radiotherapy by 4-6 weeks, or accompanied temozolomide cycles. Of the patients given treatment, approximately 60% were male and 37.5% were female, and a mean age of around 41 years was recorded. Before enrollment, patients got radiotherapy alone, temozolomide alone, or mostly the combination.

Time point specified: week 11, during vaccination. All doses held 300 ug of mutant IDH1 20-mer peptide, with topical imiquimod. New WHO grade 3 or 4 astrocytomas that were IDH1-mutant and ATRX-lost had been found in donors. The CDR3 is made up of 14 amino acids. CDR1 is MNHEY, CDR2 SVGAGI, per germline. Trimming took 6 bases from V and 7 from J, leaving 15 bases between them. The sequenced sample was PBMCs, obtained from a glioma patient whose treatment included an IDH1 peptide vaccine. V is TRBV6-5 and J is TRBJ1-4; TRBD1 is a possible D gene (6 bases). The sequence derives from a woman between 18 and 30 years old with glioma. CDR3 DNA sequence: TGTGCCAGCAGGCGGGACACCTACCTTGAAAAACTGTTTTTT. Protein product: CASRRDTYLEKLFF.